The clone carrying this T cell receptor beta chain has only a few counts. The germline gives CDR1 KGHSH, CDR2 LQKENI. The V and J ends lost 6 bases and 3 bases respectively, with 8 bases between them. The CDR3 is 12 residues long. The data were obtained in a study of T-cell memory formation after mild COVID-19. Using its own MiXCR run on the 5' RACE reads, TCRdb lists one record per CDR3 protein. Altogether 150,000 to 200,000 distinct CDR3 sequences are present, about 9.9% being singletons, with the ten largest covering roughly 3.8%. This receptor was identified in a man younger than 35 who had mild COVID-19 (a few samples of this study predate the infection). Cell type and time point are not known. Sequencing was carried out using PBMCs or a T cell subset sorted from them (not recorded which). The V gene is TRBV18, the J gene TRBJ2-5; D assignment may be TRBD1 or TRBD2 (5 bases each). The CDR3 DNA is TGTGCCAGCTCGCAGGGAGAAGAGACCCAGTACTTC. It specifies CASSQGEETQYF. Variable domain in full (rest from reference TRBV18 and TRBJ2-5): NAGVMQNPRHLVRRRGQEARLRCSPMKGHSHVYWYRQLPEEGLKFMVYLQKENIIDESGMPKERFSAEFPKEGPSILRIQQVVRGDSAAYFCASSQGEETQYFGPGTRLLVL.